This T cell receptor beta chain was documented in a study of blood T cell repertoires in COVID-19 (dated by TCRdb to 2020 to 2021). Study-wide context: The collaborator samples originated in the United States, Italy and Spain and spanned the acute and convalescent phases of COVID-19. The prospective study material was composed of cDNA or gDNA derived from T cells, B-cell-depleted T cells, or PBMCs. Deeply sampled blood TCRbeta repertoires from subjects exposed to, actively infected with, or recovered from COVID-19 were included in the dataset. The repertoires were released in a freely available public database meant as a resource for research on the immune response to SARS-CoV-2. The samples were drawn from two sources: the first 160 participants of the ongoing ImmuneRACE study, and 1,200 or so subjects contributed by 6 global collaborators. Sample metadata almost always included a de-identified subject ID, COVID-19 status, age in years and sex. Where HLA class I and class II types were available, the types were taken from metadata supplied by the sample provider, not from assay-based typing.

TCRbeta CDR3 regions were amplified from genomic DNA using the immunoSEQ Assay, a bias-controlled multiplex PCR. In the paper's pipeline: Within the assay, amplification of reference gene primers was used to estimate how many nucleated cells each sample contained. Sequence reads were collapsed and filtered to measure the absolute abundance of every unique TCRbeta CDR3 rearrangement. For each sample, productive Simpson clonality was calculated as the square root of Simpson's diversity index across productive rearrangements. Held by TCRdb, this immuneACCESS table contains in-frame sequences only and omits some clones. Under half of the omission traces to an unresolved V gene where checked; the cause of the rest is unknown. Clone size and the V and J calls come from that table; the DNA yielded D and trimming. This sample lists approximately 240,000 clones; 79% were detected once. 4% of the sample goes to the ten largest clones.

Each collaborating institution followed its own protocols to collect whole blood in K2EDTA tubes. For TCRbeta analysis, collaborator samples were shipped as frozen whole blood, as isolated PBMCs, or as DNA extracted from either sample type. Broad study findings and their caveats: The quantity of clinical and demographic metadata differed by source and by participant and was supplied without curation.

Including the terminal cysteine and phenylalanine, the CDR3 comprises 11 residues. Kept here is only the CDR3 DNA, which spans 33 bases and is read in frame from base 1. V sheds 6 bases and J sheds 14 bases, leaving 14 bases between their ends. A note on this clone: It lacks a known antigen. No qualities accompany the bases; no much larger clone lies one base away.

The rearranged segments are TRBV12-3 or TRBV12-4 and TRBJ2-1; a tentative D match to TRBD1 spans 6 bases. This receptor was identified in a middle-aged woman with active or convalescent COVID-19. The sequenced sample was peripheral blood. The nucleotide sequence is TGTGCCAGCAGCCGAGGACAGTTCGAGTTCTTC. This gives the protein CASSRGQFEFF.